One sample yielded the 28 T cell receptor beta chains listed below, sequenced in a study of cytomegalovirus exposure and HLA in healthy donors. PCR primers comprised 60 Vbeta and 13 Jbeta primers. Measured with immunoSEQ multiplex PCR; TCRdb has only the in-frame clones, and not every one. The repertoire holds about 200,000 clones, with 60% to 85% as singletons. Sequenced material: PBMCs. These receptors all come from a man between 40 and 49 years old in good health and CMV-seronegative.

The chain is built from TRBV4-1 and TRBJ2-7; 7 nucleotides line up with TRBD1. The CDR3 runs 16 residues. Germline-derived CDR1 and CDR2 are MGHRA and YSYEKL. The ends lost 0 bases at V and 4 bases at J; junction bases unmatched: 9. CDR3 sequence reads: CASSQDTGAASYEQYF. The CDR3 DNA follows: TGCGCCAGCAGCCAAGATACAGGGGCGGCATCGTACGAGCAGTACTTC.

The J gene is TRBJ1-1, the V gene TRBV19; 9 positions agree with TRBD1. The CDR3 totals 15 residues. Per germline, CDR1 LNHDA and CDR2 SQIVND (reference sequence). V was clipped by 5 bases and J by 5 bases; unmatched bases: 9. CDR3 loop: CASSLLGTGRTEAFF. In DNA, the CDR3 is TGTGCCAGTAGTCTCCTTGGGACAGGGAGGACTGAAGCTTTCTTT.

A remark on this clone: This specimen includes other DNA sequences encoding the same CDR3. The DNA for the CDR3 is TGTGCCAGCAGCTACGCCAGGGACCAAGAGACCCAGTACTTC. Amino acids: CASSYARDQETQYF. The V and J genes are TRBV6-5 and TRBJ2-5; a weak D match, TRBD1 (5 bases). CDR1 is MNHEY and CDR2 is SVGAGI in the germline V gene. This CDR3 comprises 14 residues. Trimming stripped 6 bases from V and 0 bases from J, with 11 bases between.

The V call is TRBV4-3, the J call TRBJ1-1; possibly TRBD1 for D (5 bases). Germline CDR1 is LGHNA and CDR2 is YSLEER. This CDR3 comprises 15 residues. Trimming cost V 2 bases and J 0 bases, with 10 bases left between them. Here the CDR3 DNA reads TGCGCCAGCAGCCAATCTGCAGGGATGAACACTGAAGCTTTCTTT. This gives the protein CASSQSAGMNTEAFF.

The rearrangement uses TRBV15 and TRBJ2-7, with D possibly matching TRBD1 (6 bases). The V end was cut by 4 bases, the J end by 2 bases, with 15 bases between. CDR1 and CDR2 (germline): LNHNV, YYDKDF (reference sequence). CDR3 size: 15 residues. In DNA form, the CDR3 reads TGTGCCACCAGCAAGGGACACTCGGATGCCTACGAGCAGTACTTC. Encoded protein: CATSKGHSDAYEQYF.

The V call is TRBV5-4, the J call TRBJ1-2; TRBD1 is a possible D gene (6 bases). This CDR3 has 15 residues. Per germline, CDR1 SGHNT and CDR2 YYREEE (reference sequence). Deletions cut 3 bases from V and 0 bases from J, with 12 bases between. Here the CDR3 reads CASSSGGGPNYGYTF. The CDR3 DNA reads TGTGCCAGCAGCTCGGGAGGGGGGCCTAACTATGGCTACACCTTC.

The chain has TRBV7-6 and TRBJ2-5; 9 bases fit TRBD2. V was pared by 10 bases and J by 5 bases, with 5 bases of the junction left unmatched. Germline CDR1 and CDR2: SGHVS and FNYEAQ. The CDR3 is 12 residues long. The CDR3 reads CAILSGGETQYF. In DNA form, the CDR3 reads TGTGCCATCCTCAGCGGGGGGGAGACCCAGTACTTC.

The V and J genes are TRBV28 and TRBJ1-5, with a tentative D call TRBD1 (6 bases). V was clipped by 6 bases and J by 5 bases, with 17 bases between them. Germline CDR1 reads MDHEN; CDR2 reads SYDVKM. This CDR3 is built from 15 residues. The CDR3 DNA follows: TGTGCCAGCAGCCGATCTGGGACACTTCATCAGCCCCAGCATTTT. Encoded protein: CASSRSGTLHQPQHF.

This sequence joins TRBV5-4 and TRBJ2-7, with 14 bases that match TRBD2. The germline CDR1 and CDR2 sequences are SGHNT and YYREEE (reference sequence). This CDR3 is built from 15 residues. V shed 4 bases and J 6 bases; nucleotides not matched to a gene: 6. CDR3 region: CASSTGLAGVREQYF. The CDR3 DNA follows: TGTGCCAGCAGCACGGGACTAGCGGGAGTGCGCGAGCAGTACTTC.

V gene TRBV4-3 combines with J gene TRBJ2-5, with 8 bases aligning to TRBD2. This CDR3 region has 17 residues. Germline assignment: CDR1 LGHNA and CDR2 YSLEER. V lost 0 bases, J lost 0 bases, and 6 bases stayed unmatched. The chain's CDR3 is CASSQERASGYQETQYF. The DNA of the CDR3 is TGCGCCAGCAGCCAAGAGAGGGCTAGCGGGTACCAAGAGACCCAGTACTTC.

The chain joins TRBV6-6 to TRBJ1-2; TRBD1 is a possible D gene (5 bases). The CDR3 sequence is 12 residues long. The V gene lost 9 bases and the J gene lost 4 bases, with 12 bases spanning the gap. CDR1 is MNHNY and CDR2 is SVGAGI in the germline V gene (reference sequence). In DNA form, the CDR3 reads TGTGCCAGTCAGGGTTCTACCTATGGCTACACCTTC. This translates into CASQGSTYGYTF.

The chain joins TRBV9 to TRBJ1-2, with 11 positions matching TRBD1. Germline V gene lookup returns CDR1 SGDLS and CDR2 YYNGEE. The CDR3 has 21 residues. With 3 bases clipped from V and 5 bases from J, the junction kept 24 bases outside the gene matches. The CDR3 DNA reads as TGTGCCAGCAGCGCTAGTAGTAGCAGAGAGGACAGGGGGCCTCAGTCATATGGCTACACCTTC. It yields the protein CASSASSSREDRGPQSYGYTF.

The gene calls are TRBV5-8 and TRBJ1-5, with TRBD1 matching over 8 bases. V gave up 2 bases and J gave up 5 bases; unmatched junction bases: 3. This CDR3 has 14 amino acids. Per germline, CDR1 SGHTS and CDR2 YDEGEE. The CDR3 nucleotides read TGTGCCAGCAGCTTAGGACAGGGCTATCAGCCCCAGCATTTT. Encoded protein: CASSLGQGYQPQHF.

The gene calls are TRBV7-2 and TRBJ1-3; D gene unclear. Germline CDR1 reads SGHTA; CDR2 reads FQGNSA. The germline V and J ends were trimmed by 1 base and 2 bases, with 9 bases remaining between them. The CDR3 loop spans 15 amino acids. The CDR3 coding sequence is TGTGCCAGCAGCTTAGACCGAGGGACTGGAAACACCATATATTTT. It translates to CASSLDRGTGNTIYF. The full variable domain, completed using reference TRBV7-2 and TRBJ1-3, is GAGVSQSPSNKVTEKGKDVELRCDPISGHTALYWYRQSLGQGLEFLIYFQGNSAPDKSGLPSDRFSAERTGGSVSTLTIQRTQQEDSAVYLCASSLDRGTGNTIYFGEGSWLTVV.

The V gene is TRBV9, the J gene TRBJ1-2; 10 bases line up with TRBD1. Germline lookup yields CDR1 SGDLS and CDR2 YYNGEE. Losses at the gene ends were 3 bases for V and 0 bases for J; bases not matched to a gene: 8. The CDR3 sequence is 17 residues long. The CDR3 DNA reads TGTGCCAGCAGCGAGCGGGACAGGGGACCAACTAACTATGGCTACACCTTC. It is translated as CASSERDRGPTNYGYTF. Full variable domain (outside the CDR3, taken from reference TRBV9 and TRBJ1-2): DSGVTQTPKHLITATGQRVTLRCSPRSGDLSVYWYQQSLDQGLQFLIQYYNGEERAKGNILERFSAQQFPDLHSELNLSSLELGDSALYFCASSERDRGPTNYGYTFGSGTRLTVV.

The V gene is TRBV7-6, the J gene TRBJ1-1; TRBD1 matches 8 bases. CDR1 is SGHVS, CDR2 FNYEAQ, per germline. V shed 6 bases and J 3 bases; nucleotides not matched to a gene: 12. There are 16 residues in the CDR3. The CDR3 reads CASSLGQALVYTEAFF. As DNA, the CDR3 is TGTGCCAGCAGTTTGGGACAGGCCCTGGTGTACACTGAAGCTTTCTTT. The variable domain in full, completed from reference TRBV7-6 and TRBJ1-1, reads GAGVSQSPRYKVTKRGQDVALRCDPISGHVSLYWYRQALGQGPEFLTYFNYEAQQDKSGLPNDRFSAERPEGSISTLTIQRTEQRDSAMYRCASSLGQALVYTEAFFGQGTRLTVV.

The rearrangement links TRBV7-3 to TRBJ2-1; 7 positions agree with TRBD2. The CDR3 is 12 residues long. In germline, CDR1 is SGHTA, CDR2 FQGTGA. The ends lost 5 bases at V and 7 bases at J; junction bases unmatched: 2. This CDR3 is CASSHGGNEQFF. The CDR3 DNA reads TGTGCCAGCAGCCACGGGGGGAATGAGCAGTTCTTC.

This chain joins TRBV9 and TRBJ1-1, with D possibly matching TRBD1 (6 bases). This CDR3 region has 18 residues. V shed 3 bases and J shed 4 bases, with 25 bases lying between them. The germline V gene has CDR1 SGDLS and CDR2 YYNGEE. CDR3: CASSGLPTGITGATEAFF. CDR3 in DNA: TGTGCCAGCAGCGGACTACCGACAGGAATCACCGGGGCCACTGAAGCTTTCTTT.

This sequence joins TRBV25-1 and TRBJ2-3, with D possibly TRBD2 on 5 matching bases. Trimming cost V 1 base and J 4 bases, with 9 bases left between them. The germline gives CDR1 MGHDK, CDR2 SYGVNS. CDR3 length: 14 residues. For the CDR3, the DNA is TGTGCCAGCAGTGAATGGGGAGCTTCAGATACGCAGTATTTT. It encodes CASSEWGASDTQYF.

This chain uses TRBV18 with TRBJ2-7; 11 positions match TRBD1. V gave up 3 bases and J gave up 6 bases; unmatched junction bases: 7. Germline-derived CDR1 and CDR2 are KGHSH and LQKENI. This CDR3 contains 15 residues. For the CDR3, the DNA is TGTGCCAGCTCACCCTACGGGACAGGGGGAGGCGAGCAGTACTTC. Encoded protein: CASSPYGTGGGEQYF.

This clone was detected once. This chain connects TRBV1 to TRBJ2-3; the table's D call TRBD2 went unverified against the DNA. TRBV1 is termed a pseudogene. This CDR3 has 17 amino acids. CDR3 sequence: CTSSHSGGPLYTDTQYF. For the CDR3, the DNA is TGCACCAGCAGCCATAGCGGGGGGCCCCTTTACACAGATACGCAGTATTTT.

The chain recombines TRBV5-1 with TRBJ2-7; 10 positions match TRBD1. This CDR3 has 14 residues. V lost 6 bases and J lost 2; bases outside the gene matches: 5. Germline values: CDR1 SGHRS, CDR2 YFSETQ. The CDR3 DNA reads TGCGCCAGCACCTCGACAGGGGGCGCCTACGAGCAGTACTTC. This gives the protein CASTSTGGAYEQYF.

There are a few counts of this clone. V is TRBV10-3 and J is TRBJ2-7; 7 bases align to TRBD1. V gave up 4 bases and J gave up 2 bases; unmatched junction bases: 5. The CDR3 contains 14 residues. Germline CDR1 and CDR2: ENHRY and SYGVKD. CDR3 nucleotide sequence: TGTGCCATCAGTGGACAGGGTGGGACCTACGAGCAGTACTTC. Translation gives CAISGQGGTYEQYF.

The rearrangement joins TRBV5-4 to TRBJ2-7; tentative D call: TRBD2 (6 bases). Trimming removed 0 bases from V and 0 bases from J, with 13 bases in between. Germline loops: CDR1 SGHNT, CDR2 YYREEE (reference sequence). CDR3 length: 16 amino acids. The CDR3 DNA reads TGTGCCAGCAGCTTGGGGCGCGGGGAGCCCTCCTACGAGCAGTACTTC. Encoded protein: CASSLGRGEPSYEQYF. The full variable domain, completed using reference TRBV5-4 and TRBJ2-7, is ETGVTQSPTHLIKTRGQQVTLRCSSQSGHNTVSWYQQALGQGPQFIFQYYREEENGRGNFPPRFSGLQFPNYSSELNVNALELDDSALYLCASSLGRGEPSYEQYFGPGTRLTVT.

This clone was detected only once. V gene TRBV7-9 combines with J gene TRBJ1-1; D might be TRBD1 (5 bases). This CDR3 has 12 amino acids. Per germline, CDR1 SEHNR and CDR2 FQNEAQ (reference sequence). V lost 5 bases and J 4 bases, leaving 8 bases between the germline ends. The CDR3 loop reads CASSQGGTEAFF. CDR3 nucleotides: TGTGCCAGCAGCCAGGGAGGCACTGAAGCTTTCTTT.

This chain links TRBV5-1 with TRBJ2-7, with D maybe TRBD1 (5 bases). The CDR3 sequence is 14 residues long. The V gene lost 7 bases and the J gene lost 1 base, with 15 bases spanning the gap. Germline V lookup: CDR1 SGHRS, CDR2 YFSETQ. In DNA, the CDR3 is TGCGCCAGCGCCGATAGGGGCTCTTCCTACGAGCAGTACTTC. Encoded protein: CASADRGSSYEQYF.

CDR3 sequence: CASSPSGVPYQETQYF. In DNA form, the CDR3 reads TGTGCCAGCAGTCCCTCAGGGGTCCCGTACCAAGAGACCCAGTACTTC. The chain couples TRBV7-8 to TRBJ2-5, with D perhaps TRBD1 (6 bases). CDR1 is SGHVS, CDR2 FQNEAQ, per germline. CDR3 length: 16 amino acids. Between the trimmed V and J ends, which lost 6 bases and 0 bases, there was a span of 17 bases.

The rearrangement uses TRBV7-8 and TRBJ1-1, with D tentatively TRBD1 (6 bases). Trimming removed 2 bases at V and 1 base at J, with 11 bases between. The germline gives CDR1 SGHVS, CDR2 FQNEAQ. The CDR3 length is 15 residues. Written as DNA, the CDR3 is TGTGCCAGCAGCTTAAACCCGGGACAGAACACTGAAGCTTTCTTT. Protein product: CASSLNPGQNTEAFF.